This entry is about one TCR beta chain. This specimen belongs to a study of PD-L1 blockade in urothelial cancer. About the study: Patients began atezolizumab, 1,200 mg intravenously every 3 weeks, at some point between 2012 and 2014. Analyses were performed on blood at 3 weeks after treatment start (the second dose) and at 6 weeks.

Profiled with immunoSEQ multiplex PCR; TCRdb holds only in-frame clones, not every one. The sample comprises tens of thousands of clones, 70% to 90% of which are singletons, and over 12% rests with the top ten. Indicated time point: pretreatment peripheral blood. All patients handed over anywhere from 1 to 8 samples, pretreatment and on-treatment. Trimming cost V 4 bases and J 0 bases; bases outside gene matches: 8. This CDR3 comprises 16 residues. The germline V gene encodes CDR1 SGDLS and CDR2 YYNGEE. The genes are TRBV9 and TRBJ2-3; 7 bases map to TRBD1. The material sequenced was PBMCs, taken around atezolizumab (anti-PD-L1) treatment. This clonotype was obtained from an elderly man with urothelial cancer. CDR3 sequence (DNA): TGTGCCAGCAGCCCGAGACAGGGTAGGAGCACAGATACGCAGTATTTT. This gives the protein CASSPRQGRSTDTQYF.